This T cell receptor beta chain came from a study of read filtering for tumor transcriptome and immune sequencing. Study-level information: Revised staging placed eight or nine patients in R-ISS I, about 17 in II, more than five in III. Points from the study as a whole: Without single-read clonotypes, shared clonotype proportions correlated more between IR-seq and RNA-seq. Roughly 82% of IR-seq clonotypes had a single read, yet these held 3% to 4% of reads. IR-seq captured clonotypes deeper and more reliably than RNA-seq.

This library used around 400 ng RNA and molecular barcoded adaptors spanning alpha/delta and beta/gamma chains. TCRdb itself ran the reads through MiXCR, one entry per CDR3 protein. The sample yields about 86,000 distinct CDR3 sequences, about 12% seen once. This clonotype has only one observation. Its antigen is currently unknown. The germline V gene has CDR1 SGHRS and CDR2 YFSETQ. Trimming removed 4 bases from V and 6 bases from J, with 13 bases in between. The CDR3 has 14 amino acids. The sequence was obtained from a donor aged 40 or older with multiple myeloma. The sample taken for sequencing was a population of CD138-negative cells sorted from bone marrow. The chain recombines TRBV5-1 with TRBJ2-2; the D gene is possibly TRBD1 (6 bases). CDR3 protein: CASSGGQNAGELFF. CDR3 in DNA: TGCGCCAGCAGCGGGGGACAAAACGCCGGGGAGCTGTTTTTT.